These T cell receptor beta chains were read from a single sample in a study of sequential checkpoint blockade in melanoma. Assay used: immunoSEQ multiplex PCR; TCRdb lists only in-frame clones, some missing. Of about 9,200 clones listed, around 73% were seen once; the top ten hold 36%. The sequences come from CD8+ T cells sorted from blood (inferred from file names), collected from a patient given nivolumab and ipilimumab in sequence. These receptors all stem from a human donor with melanoma. Both conserved end residues are part of each CDR3. Each record gives: D gene, V gene, J gene, clone size, CDR3 protein, CDR3 DNA. The D gene is left open where the match is weak. Clone size appears in some rows only: once, few, many, or a class for an expanded clone.

d_gene: -; v_gene: TRBV7-2; j_gene: TRBJ2-7; abundance: few; CDR3aa: CASSRRGRGPTYEQYF; CDR3nt: TGTGCCAGCAGCCGTCGTGGCAGGGGACCCACCTACGAGCAGTACTTC
d_gene: TRBD2; v_gene: TRBV7-8; j_gene: TRBJ2-7; abundance: -; CDR3aa: CASSLGASGGSAYEQYF; CDR3nt: TGTGCCAGCAGCTTAGGGGCTAGCGGGGGATCTGCCTACGAGCAGTACTTC
d_gene: -; v_gene: TRBV9; j_gene: TRBJ2-7; abundance: once; CDR3aa: CASSVAGDYEQYF; CDR3nt: TGTGCCAGCAGCGTCGCCGGGGACTACGAGCAGTACTTC
d_gene: TRBD1; v_gene: TRBV27; j_gene: TRBJ1-1; abundance: -; CDR3aa: CASSLAGGNTEAFF; CDR3nt: TGTGCCAGCAGTTTGGCAGGGGGGAACACTGAAGCTTTCTTT
d_gene: -; v_gene: TRBV14; j_gene: TRBJ2-7; abundance: few; CDR3aa: CASSGEEASSYEQYF; CDR3nt: TGTGCCAGCAGCGGTGAGGAGGCCAGCTCCTACGAGCAGTACTTC
d_gene: TRBD1; v_gene: TRBV6-1; j_gene: TRBJ1-6; abundance: -; CDR3aa: CASRDRVKSPLHF; CDR3nt: TGTGCCAGCAGAGACAGGGTCAAATCACCCCTCCACTTT
d_gene: -; v_gene: TRBV6-1; j_gene: TRBJ2-1; abundance: -; CDR3aa: CASSRLGENEQFF; CDR3nt: TGTGCCAGCAGCAGACTAGGTGAGAATGAGCAGTTCTTC
d_gene: -; v_gene: TRBV28; j_gene: TRBJ1-2; abundance: -; CDR3aa: CASSLDLEYYGYTF; CDR3nt: TGTGCCAGCAGTTTAGATTTAGAATACTATGGCTACACCTTC
d_gene: TRBD2; v_gene: TRBV4-3; j_gene: TRBJ2-5; abundance: -; CDR3aa: CASSQGFGLAYQETQYF; CDR3nt: TGCGCCAGCAGCCAAGGGTTCGGACTAGCGTACCAAGAGACCCAGTACTTC
d_gene: TRBD1; v_gene: TRBV5-4; j_gene: TRBJ1-2; abundance: -; CDR3aa: CASSNSHRGRAGYTF; CDR3nt: TGTGCCAGCAGCAACTCCCACAGGGGGCGGGCGGGCTACACCTTC
d_gene: TRBD2; v_gene: TRBV6-4; j_gene: TRBJ2-7; abundance: -; CDR3aa: CASSAAASGEYEQYF; CDR3nt: TGTGCCAGCAGTGCTGCGGCTAGCGGGGAATACGAGCAGTACTTC
d_gene: -; v_gene: TRBV2; j_gene: TRBJ2-5; abundance: -; CDR3aa: CASRAWPGETQYF; CDR3nt: TGTGCCAGCAGGGCCTGGCCTGGTGAGACCCAGTACTTC
d_gene: TRBD1; v_gene: TRBV19; j_gene: TRBJ1-6; abundance: hyperexpanded; CDR3aa: CASSLQGTGGSPLHF; CDR3nt: TGTGCCAGTAGTTTGCAAGGGACAGGGGGATCACCCCTCCACTTT
d_gene: TRBD2; v_gene: TRBV30; j_gene: TRBJ2-5; abundance: -; CDR3aa: CAWRGGTSGRETQYF; CDR3nt: TGTGCCTGGAGGGGGGGGACTAGCGGTAGAGAGACCCAGTACTTC
d_gene: -; v_gene: TRBV7-8; j_gene: TRBJ1-1; abundance: -; CDR3aa: CASSLRTTEAFF; CDR3nt: TGTGCCAGCAGCCTTAGGACAACTGAAGCTTTCTTT
d_gene: -; v_gene: TRBV4-3; j_gene: TRBJ2-1; abundance: -; CDR3aa: CASSQASATYNEQFF; CDR3nt: TGCGCCAGCAGCCAAGCTAGCGCCACCTACAATGAGCAGTTCTTC
d_gene: -; v_gene: TRBV27; j_gene: TRBJ2-1; abundance: -; CDR3aa: CASSQWVGAEQFF; CDR3nt: TGTGCCAGCAGTCAATGGGTTGGGGCTGAGCAGTTCTTC
d_gene: TRBD1; v_gene: TRBV7-6; j_gene: TRBJ2-1; abundance: -; CDR3aa: CASSFGTGAYNEQFF; CDR3nt: TGTGCCAGCAGCTTCGGGACAGGCGCCTACAATGAGCAGTTCTTC
d_gene: TRBD1; v_gene: TRBV9; j_gene: TRBJ1-2; abundance: -; CDR3aa: CASSVVDRDGYTF; CDR3nt: TGTGCCAGCAGCGTAGTCGACAGGGATGGCTACACCTTC
d_gene: -; v_gene: TRBV29-1; j_gene: TRBJ1-2; abundance: -; CDR3aa: CSVEGRAYGYTF; CDR3nt: TGCAGCGTTGAGGGCAGGGCTTATGGCTACACCTTC
d_gene: TRBD1; v_gene: TRBV18; j_gene: TRBJ2-7; abundance: -; CDR3aa: CASSAGQGAYEQYF; CDR3nt: TGTGCCAGCTCAGCGGGACAGGGAGCCTACGAGCAGTACTTC
d_gene: TRBD1; v_gene: TRBV9; j_gene: TRBJ2-2; abundance: -; CDR3aa: CASTPGGDTGELFF; CDR3nt: TGTGCCAGCACCCCAGGGGGCGACACCGGGGAGCTGTTTTTT
d_gene: -; v_gene: TRBV19; j_gene: TRBJ2-2; abundance: -; CDR3aa: CASSINSWTGELFF; CDR3nt: TGTGCCAGTAGTATTAACAGTTGGACCGGGGAGCTGTTTTTT
d_gene: -; v_gene: TRBV7-3; j_gene: TRBJ2-7; abundance: -; CDR3aa: CASSLIPVPGQYF; CDR3nt: TGTGCCAGCAGCTTAATTCCAGTCCCAGGGCAGTACTTC
d_gene: -; v_gene: TRBV27; j_gene: TRBJ2-2; abundance: few; CDR3aa: CASSSLAGRRTGELFF; CDR3nt: TGTGCCAGCAGTTCGTTGGCGGGGCGAAGAACCGGGGAGCTGTTTTTT
d_gene: -; v_gene: TRBV27; j_gene: TRBJ1-5; abundance: -; CDR3aa: CASSLDRSNQPQHF; CDR3nt: TGTGCCAGCAGTTTAGACAGGAGTAATCAGCCCCAGCATTTT
d_gene: -; v_gene: TRBV12-2; j_gene: TRBJ2-1; abundance: -; CDR3aa: CASRLAGTYSSYNEQFF; CDR3nt: TGTGCAAGTCGCTTAGCGGGTACCTACAGCTCCTACAATGAGCAGTTCTTC